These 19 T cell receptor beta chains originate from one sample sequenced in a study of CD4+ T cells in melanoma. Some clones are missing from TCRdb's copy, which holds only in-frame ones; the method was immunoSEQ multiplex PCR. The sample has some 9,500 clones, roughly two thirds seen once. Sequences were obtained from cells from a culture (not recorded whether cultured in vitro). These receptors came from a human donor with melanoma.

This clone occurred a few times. The CDR3 DNA reads as TGTGCCAGTAGTATCGGGGACAGAGTACGGGGCTACACCTTC. This codes for CASSIGDRVRGYTF. V is TRBV19 and J is TRBJ1-2, with 7 bases matching TRBD1. Germline CDR1 is LNHDA and CDR2 is SQIVND (reference sequence). V dropped 3 bases and J dropped 8; count of bases not matched to a gene: 9. This CDR3 has 14 residues.

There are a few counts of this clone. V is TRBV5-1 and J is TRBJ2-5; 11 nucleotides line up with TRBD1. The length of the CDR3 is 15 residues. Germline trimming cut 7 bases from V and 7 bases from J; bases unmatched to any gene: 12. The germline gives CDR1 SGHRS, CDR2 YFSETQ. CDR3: CASGPTGTGGATQYF. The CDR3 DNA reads TGCGCCAGCGGACCAACCGGGACAGGGGGGGCGACCCAGTACTTC.

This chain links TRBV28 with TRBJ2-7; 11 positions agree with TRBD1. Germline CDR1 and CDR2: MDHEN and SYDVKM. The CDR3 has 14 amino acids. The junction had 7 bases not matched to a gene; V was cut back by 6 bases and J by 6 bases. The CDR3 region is CASRGAGTGGEQYF. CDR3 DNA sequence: TGTGCCAGCAGGGGAGCCGGGACAGGGGGCGAGCAGTACTTC.

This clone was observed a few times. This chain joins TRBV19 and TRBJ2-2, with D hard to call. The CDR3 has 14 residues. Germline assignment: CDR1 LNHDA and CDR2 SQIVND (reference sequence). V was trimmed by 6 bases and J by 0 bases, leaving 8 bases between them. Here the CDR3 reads CASRTTSNTGELFF. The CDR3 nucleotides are TGTGCCAGTAGGACGACCTCGAACACCGGGGAGCTGTTTTTT.

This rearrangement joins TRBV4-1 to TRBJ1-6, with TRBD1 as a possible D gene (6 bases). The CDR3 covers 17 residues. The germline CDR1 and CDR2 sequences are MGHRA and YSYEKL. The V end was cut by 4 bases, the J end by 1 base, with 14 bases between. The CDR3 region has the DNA TGCGCCAGCAGCCCCCTTTTAAGGGGGTCCTATAATTCACCCCTCCACTTT. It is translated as CASSPLLRGSYNSPLHF.

CDR3 coding DNA: TGTGCCAGCAGTTACCATGGCGTAGCCTACGAGCAGTACTTC. It yields the protein CASSYHGVAYEQYF. The J gene is TRBJ2-7, the V gene TRBV6-6; D uncertain. The V gene's germline CDR1 is MNHNY and CDR2 SVGAGI (reference sequence). This CDR3 region has 14 residues. Trimming left V 2 bases short and J 2 bases short, with 10 bases between.

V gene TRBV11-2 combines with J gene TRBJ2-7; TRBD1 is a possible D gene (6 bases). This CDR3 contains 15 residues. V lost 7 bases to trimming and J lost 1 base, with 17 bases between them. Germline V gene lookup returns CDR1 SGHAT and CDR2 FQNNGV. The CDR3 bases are TGTGCCAGCACCACCTCAGGGGTTCCGTCCTACGAGCAGTACTTC. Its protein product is CASTTSGVPSYEQYF.

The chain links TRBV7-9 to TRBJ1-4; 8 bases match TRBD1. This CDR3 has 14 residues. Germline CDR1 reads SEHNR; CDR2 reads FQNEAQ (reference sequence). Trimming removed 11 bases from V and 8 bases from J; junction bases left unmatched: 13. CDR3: CAGTQTGAGEKLFF. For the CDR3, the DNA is TGTGCCGGGACTCAGACAGGGGCGGGCGAAAAACTGTTTTTT.

In DNA, the CDR3 is TGTGCCAGCAGCCCGGGGGACAGGAGAGGCACTGAAGCTTTCTTT. Its protein product is CASSPGDRRGTEAFF. The rearrangement links TRBV5-4 to TRBJ1-1; 8 bases map to TRBD1. Trimming took 4 bases from V and 4 from J; bases not matched to a gene: 9. Germline V gene sequence: CDR1 SGHNT, CDR2 YYREEE (reference sequence). This CDR3 comprises 15 residues.

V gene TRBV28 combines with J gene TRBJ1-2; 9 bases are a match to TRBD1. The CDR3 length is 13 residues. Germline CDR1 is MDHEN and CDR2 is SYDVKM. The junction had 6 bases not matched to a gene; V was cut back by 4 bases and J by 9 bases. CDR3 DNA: TGTGCCAGCAGTTGGGACAGGGAGTATCGCTACACCTTC. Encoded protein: CASSWDREYRYTF.

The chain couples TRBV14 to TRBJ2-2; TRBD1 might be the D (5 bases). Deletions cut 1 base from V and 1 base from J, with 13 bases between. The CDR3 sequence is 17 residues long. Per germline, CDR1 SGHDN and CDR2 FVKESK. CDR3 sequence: CASSQVVKGRNTGELFF. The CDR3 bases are TGTGCCAGCAGCCAAGTCGTAAAGGGGCGGAACACCGGGGAGCTGTTTTTT.

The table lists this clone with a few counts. The CDR3 nucleotides are TGTGCCAGCAGTGAACGGACAGGGCTCTATGGCTACACCTTC. It codes for CASSERTGLYGYTF. The chain employs TRBV6-1 and TRBJ1-2; 8 positions agree with TRBD1. The CDR3 is 14 amino acids. The ends lost 2 bases at V and 4 bases at J; junction bases unmatched: 3. Germline V gene sequence: CDR1 MNHNS, CDR2 SASEGT.

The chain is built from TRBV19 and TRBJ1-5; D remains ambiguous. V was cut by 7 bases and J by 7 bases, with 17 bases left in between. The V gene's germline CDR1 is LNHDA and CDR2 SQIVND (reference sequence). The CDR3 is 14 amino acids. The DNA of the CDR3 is TGTGCCAGTAACAACGGAGGGTCCCGCCAGCCCCAGCATTTT. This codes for CASNNGGSRQPQHF. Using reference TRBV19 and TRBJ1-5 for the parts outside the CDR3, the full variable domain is DGGITQSPKYLFRKEGQNVTLSCEQNLNHDAMYWYRQDPGQGLRLIYYSQIVNDFQKGDIAEGYSVSREKKESFPLTVTSAQKNPTAFYLCASNNGGSRQPQHFGDGTRLSIL.

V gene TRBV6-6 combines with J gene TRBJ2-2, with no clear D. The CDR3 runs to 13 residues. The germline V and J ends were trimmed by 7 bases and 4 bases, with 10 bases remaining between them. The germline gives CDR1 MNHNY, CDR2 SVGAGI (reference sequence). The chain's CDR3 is CASTPRPTGELFF. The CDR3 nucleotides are TGTGCCAGCACCCCCCGGCCCACCGGGGAGCTGTTTTTT.

The CDR3 coding sequence is TGTGCCAGTAGCTTTCCTACAGGGAACACTGAAGCTTTCTTT. Protein: CASSFPTGNTEAFF. The chain combines TRBV19 with TRBJ1-1; D possibly corresponds to TRBD1 (5 bases). V lost 6 bases to trimming and J lost 1 base, with 12 bases between them. Germline V gene lookup returns CDR1 LNHDA and CDR2 SQIVND (reference sequence). CDR3 length: 14 residues.

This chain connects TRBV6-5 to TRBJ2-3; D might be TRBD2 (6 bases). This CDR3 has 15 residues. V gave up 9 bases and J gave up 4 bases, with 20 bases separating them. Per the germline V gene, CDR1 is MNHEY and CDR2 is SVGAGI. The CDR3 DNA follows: TGTGCCAGTGGAAGAGGAGGGGATCGGGCAGATACGCAGTATTTT. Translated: CASGRGGDRADTQYF.

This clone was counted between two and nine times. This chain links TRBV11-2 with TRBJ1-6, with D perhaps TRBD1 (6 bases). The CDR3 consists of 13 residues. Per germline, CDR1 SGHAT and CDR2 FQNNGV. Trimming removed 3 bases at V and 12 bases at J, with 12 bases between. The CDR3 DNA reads TGTGCCAGCAGCTTTGGACAGCGGGAACCCCTCCACTTT. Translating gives CASSFGQREPLHF.

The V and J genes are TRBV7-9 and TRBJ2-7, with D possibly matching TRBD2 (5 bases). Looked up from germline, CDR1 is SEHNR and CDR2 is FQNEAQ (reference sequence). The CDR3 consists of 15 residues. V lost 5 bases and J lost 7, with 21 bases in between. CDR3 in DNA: TGTGCCAGCAGCCGCGTGGGAGTCCCCCCTGAAGAGCAGTACTTC. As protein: CASSRVGVPPEEQYF.

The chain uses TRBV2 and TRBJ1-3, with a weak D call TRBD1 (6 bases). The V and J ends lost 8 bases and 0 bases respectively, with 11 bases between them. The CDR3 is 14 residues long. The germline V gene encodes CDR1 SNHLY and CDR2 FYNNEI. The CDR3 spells CASLQGYSGNTIYF. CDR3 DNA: TGTGCCAGCCTCCAGGGGTACTCTGGAAACACCATATATTTT.